These 22 T cell receptor beta chains were sequenced from one sample in a study of blood T cell repertoires in COVID-19 (dated by TCRdb to about 2020). Receptor amplification or capture employed the immunoSEQ multiplex PCR assay. TCRdb stores this immuneACCESS table with in-frame sequences only. Part of the clones is absent; in the studies checked, under half of the shortfall reflects unresolved V genes, and no reason is known for the rest. The sample table lists 100,000 to 150,000 clones, around 86% of them with a count of one. The top ten clonotypes cover approximately 6.6% of the sample. The sequencing input was peripheral blood. The receptors originated from a man aged 80 or over with active or convalescent COVID-19.

The gene calls are TRBV9 and TRBJ2-1, with 7 bases identical to TRBD2. The CDR3 is made up of 16 amino acids. With 0 bases clipped from V and 10 bases from J, the junction kept 13 bases outside the gene matches. Germline V gene data show CDR1 as SGDLS and CDR2 as YYNGEE. CDR3 loop: CASSVAGLRGGSEQFF. Here the CDR3 DNA reads TGTGCCAGCAGCGTAGCGGGACTAAGGGGCGGAAGCGAGCAGTTCTTC.

The gene calls are TRBV9 and TRBJ1-3; D possibly corresponds to TRBD1 (6 bases). The CDR3 is 18 amino acids. Germline CDR1 reads SGDLS; CDR2 reads YYNGEE. Trimming pared 0 bases from V and 4 bases from J, leaving 20 bases between. This CDR3 is CASSVAAPGQRAGNTIYF. As DNA, the CDR3 is TGTGCCAGCAGCGTAGCTGCGCCAGGACAGCGTGCCGGAAACACCATATATTTT.

The chain is built from TRBV11-3 and TRBJ2-5, with D perhaps TRBD1 (6 bases). V lost 5 bases and J 1 base, leaving 14 bases between the germline ends. CDR3 length: 15 amino acids. CDR1 and CDR2 from the germline V gene are SGHNT and YENEEA. The CDR3, as DNA: TGTGCCAGCAGCCTCAGGGTGGGGGCCCAAGAGACCCAGTACTTC. This codes for CASSLRVGAQETQYF.

This clone was detected once. The rearrangement joins TRBV28 to TRBJ2-7; D is unresolved. The germline CDR1 and CDR2 sequences are MDHEN and SYDVKM. The CDR3 is 12 residues long. Trimming stripped 1 base from V and 4 bases from J, with 5 bases between. CDR3 nucleotides: TGTGCCAGCAGTTTATTGGAGTACGAGCAGTACTTC. Residues: CASSLLEYEQYF.

The chain has TRBV7-2 and TRBJ2-1; D might be TRBD2 (6 bases). V lost 6 bases and J 3 bases, leaving 12 bases between the germline ends. CDR1 and CDR2 from the germline V gene are SGHTA and FQGNSA. This CDR3 has 14 residues. Here the CDR3 DNA reads TGTGCCAGCAGTCGACTAGGGGTCTACAATGAGCAGTTCTTC. As protein: CASSRLGVYNEQFF.

This chain uses TRBV5-5 with TRBJ1-2; TRBD1 is a possible D gene (6 bases). The CDR3 covers 13 residues. CDR1 and CDR2 (germline): SGHKS, YYEKEE (reference sequence). The V end lost 4 bases, the J end lost 4 bases, and 11 bases lay between the germline ends. CDR3 amino acids: CASSRQGGYGYTF. The CDR3 DNA follows: TGTGCCAGCAGCCGTCAAGGGGGCTATGGCTACACCTTC. The whole variable domain, remainder taken from reference TRBV5-5 and TRBJ1-2, is DAGVTQSPTHLIKTRGQQVTLRCSPISGHKSVSWYQQVLGQGPQFIFQYYEKEERGRGNFPDRFSARQFPNYSSELNVNALLLGDSALYLCASSRQGGYGYTFGSGTRLTVV.

CDR3 coding DNA: TGTGCCAGCGCTAGGGGGCACGCTTACGAGCAGTACTTC. This codes for CASARGHAYEQYF. The chain combines TRBV7-8 with TRBJ2-7; 7 bases line up with TRBD1. This CDR3 has 13 residues. J lost 4 bases, V lost 8 bases, and 8 bases had no gene match. Germline CDR1 SGHVS, CDR2 FQNEAQ.

This clone was seen a single time. This rearrangement joins TRBV4-3 to TRBJ1-3, with unresolved D. Germline V gives CDR1 LGHNA, CDR2 YSLEER. The CDR3 has 14 residues. The V end was cut by 0 bases, the J end by 7 bases, with 10 bases between. CDR3 DNA: TGCGCCAGCAGCCAAGACAGCTCAGCGAACACCATATATTTT. This sequence encodes CASSQDSSANTIYF.

V is TRBV7-2 and J is TRBJ2-7; 9 bases line up with TRBD2. CDR3 length: 16 amino acids. Germline CDR1 and CDR2: SGHTA and FQGNSA. Trimming cost V 5 bases and J 0 bases; bases outside gene matches: 8. The CDR3 region has the DNA TGTGCCAGCAGCCCTCGAACTAGCGGGTTCTCCTACGAGCAGTACTTC. Translating it yields CASSPRTSGFSYEQYF. The full variable domain, with the rest looked up from reference TRBV7-2 and TRBJ2-7, is GAGVSQSPSNKVTEKGKDVELRCDPISGHTALYWYRQSLGQGLEFLIYFQGNSAPDKSGLPSDRFSAERTGGSVSTLTIQRTQQEDSAVYLCASSPRTSGFSYEQYFGPGTRLTVT.

This clone was recorded only once. The chain has TRBV28 and TRBJ2-3, with TRBD1 matching 9 bases. V lost 10 bases and J lost 4; bases outside the gene matches: 3. This CDR3 is 12 amino acids long. Germline V gene sequence: CDR1 MDHEN, CDR2 SYDVKM. CDR3 in amino acids: CATRTGADTQYF. The CDR3 DNA reads TGTGCCACCAGGACAGGGGCAGATACGCAGTATTTT.

The rearrangement links TRBV11-3 to TRBJ1-1, with 8 bases fitting TRBD1. The CDR3 is made up of 16 amino acids. The germline gives CDR1 SGHNT, CDR2 YENEEA. Trimming removed 4 bases from V and 3 bases from J; junction bases left unmatched: 10. CDR3 in amino acids: CASSYRTGTPDTEAFF. The CDR3, as DNA: TGTGCCAGCAGCTATCGGACAGGGACACCAGACACTGAAGCTTTCTTT.

CDR3 sequence: CASSPLLAGVHNEQFF. For the CDR3, the DNA is TGTGCCAGCAGCCCCTTACTAGCGGGAGTCCACAATGAGCAGTTCTTC. The V gene is TRBV5-4, the J gene TRBJ2-1, with 11 bases lining up with TRBD2. There are 16 residues in the CDR3. CDR1 is SGHNT and CDR2 is YYREEE in the germline V gene (reference sequence). After removal of 4 bases from V and 5 bases from J, the junction contained 8 bases not matched to a gene.

The chain is built from TRBV19 and TRBJ1-5; perhaps TRBD1 as D (6 bases). The V gene lost 5 bases and the J gene lost 6 bases, with 11 bases spanning the gap. The CDR3 spans 13 residues. CDR1 LNHDA and CDR2 SQIVND come from the germline V gene (reference sequence). For the CDR3, the DNA is TGTGCCAGTAGTCTCCCGACAGGTCAGCCCCAGCATTTT. The encoded protein is CASSLPTGQPQHF.

The V and J genes are TRBV24-1 and TRBJ2-4; 8 nucleotides align to TRBD1. Per germline, CDR1 KGHDR and CDR2 SFDVKD. CDR3 length equals 15 residues. The J segment lost 5 bases and the V segment lost 5 bases, leaving 7 bases of the junction unmatched. Here the CDR3 reads CATSAAGGEENIQYF. The CDR3 nucleotides are TGTGCCACCAGTGCAGCAGGGGGCGAGGAAAACATTCAGTACTTC.

V usage is TRBV27 and J usage is TRBJ2-4; D perhaps matches TRBD2 (6 bases). The CDR3 is 14 amino acids. The V gene's germline CDR1 is MNHEY and CDR2 SMNVEV (reference sequence). V dropped 6 bases and J dropped 2 bases, with 11 bases sitting between them. As DNA, the CDR3 is TGTGCCAGCAGAGGAGGGGCAACCAAAAACATTCAGTACTTC. This gives the protein CASRGGATKNIQYF.

The sample holds a few counts of this clone. The genes are TRBV9 and TRBJ2-3; 9 bases are shared with TRBD1. V lost 5 bases to trimming and J lost 3 bases; unmatched junction nucleotides: 10. Germline assignment: CDR1 SGDLS and CDR2 YYNGEE. The CDR3 totals 16 residues. The CDR3 nucleotides read TGTGCCAGCAGTGTGTTACAGGGGGCGTTGACAGATACGCAGTATTTT. It translates to CASSVLQGALTDTQYF.

This chain uses TRBV5-5 with TRBJ1-2; 7 positions match TRBD1. CDR3 length equals 14 residues. Germline V gives CDR1 SGHKS, CDR2 YYEKEE (reference sequence). The V gene end was trimmed by 3 bases and the J gene end by 8 bases; junction bases not matched to a gene: 10. The CDR3 region is CASSWGTAYEGYTF. The CDR3, as DNA: TGTGCCAGCAGCTGGGGGACAGCGTATGAGGGCTACACCTTC.

The chain couples TRBV18 to TRBJ2-1, with TRBD2 identical over 11 bases. CDR1 and CDR2 from the germline V gene are KGHSH and LQKENI. This CDR3 is built from 16 residues. Trimming took 3 bases from V and 1 from J; bases not matched to a gene: 2. The CDR3 is CASSPTSGRSYNEQFF. The CDR3 coding sequence is TGTGCCAGCTCACCTACTAGCGGGAGATCCTACAATGAGCAGTTCTTC.

The J gene is TRBJ2-3, the V gene TRBV5-4; TRBD2 matches at 14 bases. The CDR3 loop spans 17 amino acids. The germline V gene encodes CDR1 SGHNT and CDR2 YYREEE (reference sequence). V shed 2 bases, J shed 0 bases, and the junction held 2 bases outside the gene matches. CDR3 region: CASSLRLAGGSTDTQYF. Here the CDR3 DNA reads TGTGCCAGCAGCTTAAGACTAGCGGGAGGGAGCACAGATACGCAGTATTTT.

The J gene is TRBJ1-2, the V gene TRBV5-4, with 8 bases identical to TRBD1. CDR3 size: 12 residues. Germline assignment: CDR1 SGHNT and CDR2 YYREEE (reference sequence). With V trimmed by 5 bases and J by 8 bases, 5 bases remained unmatched. This chain's CDR3 is CASSQGAWGYTF. CDR3 coding DNA: TGTGCCAGCAGTCAGGGGGCGTGGGGCTACACCTTC. Combining the CDR3 with reference TRBV5-4 and TRBJ1-2 gives the whole variable domain ETGVTQSPTHLIKTRGQQVTLRCSSQSGHNTVSWYQQALGQGPQFIFQYYREEENGRGNFPPRFSGLQFPNYSSELNVNALELDDSALYLCASSQGAWGYTFGSGTRLTVV.

The V and J genes are TRBV7-6 and TRBJ1-1; D may be TRBD1 (5 bases). Trimming took 8 bases from V and 2 from J, leaving 9 bases between them. CDR3 length: 12 residues. CDR1 is SGHVS and CDR2 is FNYEAQ in the germline V gene. CDR3 amino acids: CASAQGNTEAFF. DNA of the CDR3: TGTGCCAGCGCTCAGGGTAACACTGAAGCTTTCTTT. Filled out from reference TRBV7-6 and TRBJ1-1, the complete variable domain reads GAGVSQSPRYKVTKRGQDVALRCDPISGHVSLYWYRQALGQGPEFLTYFNYEAQQDKSGLPNDRFSAERPEGSISTLTIQRTEQRDSAMYRCASAQGNTEAFFGQGTRLTVV.

V gene TRBV6-5 combines with J gene TRBJ1-2, with D unresolved. Germline CDR1 and CDR2: MNHEY and SVGAGI. The ends were cut back, 2 bases at V and 5 bases at J, with 9 bases in the middle. This CDR3 is 13 amino acids long. CDR3 nucleotide sequence: TGTGCCAGCAGTTACGAACAGCATTATGGCTACACCTTC. This translates into CASSYEQHYGYTF.